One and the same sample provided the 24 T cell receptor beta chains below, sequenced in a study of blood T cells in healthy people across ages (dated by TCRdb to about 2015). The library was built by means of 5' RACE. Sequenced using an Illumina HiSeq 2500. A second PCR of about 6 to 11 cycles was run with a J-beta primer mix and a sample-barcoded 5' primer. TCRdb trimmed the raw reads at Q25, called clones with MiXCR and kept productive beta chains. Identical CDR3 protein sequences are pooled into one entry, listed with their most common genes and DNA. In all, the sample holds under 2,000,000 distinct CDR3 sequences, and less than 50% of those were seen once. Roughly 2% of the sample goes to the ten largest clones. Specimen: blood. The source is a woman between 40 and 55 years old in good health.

The CDR3 DNA sequence: TGTGCCAGCAGTTCTCCGACAGGGGGCCTAGGAGAGACCCAGTACTTC. Its protein product is CASSSPTGGLGETQYF. The chain employs TRBV6-5 and TRBJ2-5; TRBD1 aligns across 10 bases. The CDR3 runs 16 residues. Germline CDR1 and CDR2: MNHEY and SVGAGI. Unmatched junction bases numbered 9, after V lost 4 bases and J lost 4 bases.

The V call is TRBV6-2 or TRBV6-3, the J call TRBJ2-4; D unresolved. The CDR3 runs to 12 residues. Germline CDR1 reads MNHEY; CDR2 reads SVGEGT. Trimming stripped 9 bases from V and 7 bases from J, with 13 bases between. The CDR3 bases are TGTGCCAGTAACGGGCCGCGCAACATTCAGTACTTC. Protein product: CASNGPRNIQYF.

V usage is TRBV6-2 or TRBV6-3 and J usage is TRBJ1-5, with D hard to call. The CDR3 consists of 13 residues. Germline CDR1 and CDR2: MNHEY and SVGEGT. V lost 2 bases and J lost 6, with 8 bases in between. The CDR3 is CASSYGGFQPQHF. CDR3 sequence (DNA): TGTGCCAGCAGTTACGGAGGGTTTCAGCCCCAGCATTTT.

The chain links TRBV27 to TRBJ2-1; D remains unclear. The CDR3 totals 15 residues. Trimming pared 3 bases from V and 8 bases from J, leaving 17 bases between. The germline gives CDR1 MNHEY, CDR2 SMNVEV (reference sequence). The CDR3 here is CASSFGQLGMDEQFF. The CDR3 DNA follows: TGTGCCAGCAGTTTCGGGCAGTTAGGAATGGATGAGCAGTTCTTC.

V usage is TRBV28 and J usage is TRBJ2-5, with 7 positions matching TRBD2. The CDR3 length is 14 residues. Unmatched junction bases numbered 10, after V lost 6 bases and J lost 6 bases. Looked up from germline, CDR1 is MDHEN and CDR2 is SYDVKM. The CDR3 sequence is CASSLVGGGKTQYF. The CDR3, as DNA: TGTGCCAGCAGCCTAGTTGGGGGGGGGAAGACCCAGTACTTC.

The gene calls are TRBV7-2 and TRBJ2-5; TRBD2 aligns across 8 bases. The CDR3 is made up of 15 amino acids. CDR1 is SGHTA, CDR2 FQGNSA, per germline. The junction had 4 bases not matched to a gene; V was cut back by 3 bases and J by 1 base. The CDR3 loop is CASSLLLAVQETQYF. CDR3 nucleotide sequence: TGTGCCAGCAGCTTGCTACTAGCGGTCCAAGAGACCCAGTACTTC. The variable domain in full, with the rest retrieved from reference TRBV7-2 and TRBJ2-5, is GAGVSQSPSNKVTEKGKDVELRCDPISGHTALYWYRQSLGQGLEFLIYFQGNSAPDKSGLPSDRFSAERTGGSVSTLTIQRTQQEDSAVYLCASSLLLAVQETQYFGPGTRLLVL.

CDR3 loop: CASLDRAYYEQYF. In DNA form, the CDR3 reads TGTGCCAGCCTCGACAGGGCTTATTACGAGCAGTACTTC. V and J are TRBV6-1 and TRBJ2-4, with 7 bases matching TRBD1. TRBJ2-7 explains the end of the DNA better; the J call may be wrong. The germline V gene encodes CDR1 MNHNS and CDR2 SASEGT. The CDR3 covers 13 residues.

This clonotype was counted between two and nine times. The CDR3 region has the DNA TGTGCCAGCAGTTACTTTGGACAGTCCCACGAGAGCTCCTATAATTCACCCCTCCACTTT. Protein product: CASSYFGQSHESSYNSPLHF. The chain uses TRBV6-5 and TRBJ1-6, with D perhaps TRBD1 (6 bases). Germline lookup yields CDR1 MNHEY and CDR2 SVGAGI. The CDR3 has 20 amino acids. Trimming shortened V by 1 base and J by 0 bases, and 19 bases separated the two germline ends.

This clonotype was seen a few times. The DNA of the CDR3 is TGCAGTGCCAATATCAGGAGGGGCACCTATGGCTACACCTTC. It is translated as CSANIRRGTYGYTF. The chain carries TRBV20-1 and TRBJ1-2, with a weak D call TRBD1 (5 bases). The V end was cut by 6 bases, the J end by 4 bases, with 18 bases between. The germline V gene has CDR1 DFQATT and CDR2 SNEGSKA (reference sequence). This CDR3 region has 14 residues.

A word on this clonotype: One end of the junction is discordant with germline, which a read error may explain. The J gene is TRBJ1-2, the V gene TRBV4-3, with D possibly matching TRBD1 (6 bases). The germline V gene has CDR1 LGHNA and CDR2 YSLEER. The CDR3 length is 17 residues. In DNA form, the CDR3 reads TGCGCCAGCAGCCAAGATCGGTGGGTTCAGGGGAACTATTGCTACACCTTC. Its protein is CASSQDRWVQGNYCYTF.

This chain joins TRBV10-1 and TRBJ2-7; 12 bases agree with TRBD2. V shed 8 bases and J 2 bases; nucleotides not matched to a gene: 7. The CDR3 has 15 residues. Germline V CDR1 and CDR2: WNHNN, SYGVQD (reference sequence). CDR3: CASGVTSGGTYEQYF. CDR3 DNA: TGCGCCAGCGGTGTGACTAGCGGGGGTACCTACGAGCAGTACTTC.

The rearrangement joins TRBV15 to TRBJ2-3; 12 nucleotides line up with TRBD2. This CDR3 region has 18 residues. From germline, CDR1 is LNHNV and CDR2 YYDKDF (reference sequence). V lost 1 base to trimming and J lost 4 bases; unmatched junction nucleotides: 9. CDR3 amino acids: CATSRGLSSGGASDTQYF. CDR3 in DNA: TGTGCCACCAGCAGAGGCCTCTCTAGCGGGGGGGCATCAGATACGCAGTATTTT.

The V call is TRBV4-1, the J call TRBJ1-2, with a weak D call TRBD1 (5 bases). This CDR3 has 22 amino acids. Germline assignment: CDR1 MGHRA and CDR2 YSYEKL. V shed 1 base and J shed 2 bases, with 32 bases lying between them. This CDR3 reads CASSQVRIFTGSRAGPNYGYTF. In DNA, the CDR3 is TGCGCCAGCAGCCAAGTTCGAATTTTCACGGGATCAAGGGCAGGGCCAAACTATGGCTACACCTTC.

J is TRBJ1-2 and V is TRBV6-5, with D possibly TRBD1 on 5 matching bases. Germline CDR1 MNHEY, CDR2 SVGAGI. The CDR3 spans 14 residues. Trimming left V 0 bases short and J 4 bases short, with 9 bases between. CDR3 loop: CASSYSGVSYGYTF. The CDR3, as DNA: TGTGCCAGCAGTTACTCGGGGGTTAGCTATGGCTACACCTTC.

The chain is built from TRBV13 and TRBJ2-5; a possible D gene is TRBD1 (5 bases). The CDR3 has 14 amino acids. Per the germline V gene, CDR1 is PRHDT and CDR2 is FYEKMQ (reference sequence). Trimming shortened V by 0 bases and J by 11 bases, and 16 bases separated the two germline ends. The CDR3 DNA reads TGTGCCAGCAGCTTAGGGCAGCAGGGTGCAAAGCAGTACTTC. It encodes CASSLGQQGAKQYF.

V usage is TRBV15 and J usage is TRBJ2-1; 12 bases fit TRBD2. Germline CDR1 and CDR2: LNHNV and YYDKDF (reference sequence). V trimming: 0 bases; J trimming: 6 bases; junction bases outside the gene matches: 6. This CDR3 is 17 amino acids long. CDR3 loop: CATSRDRTSGDRNEQFF. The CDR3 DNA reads TGTGCCACCAGCAGAGATAGGACTAGCGGGGATCGCAATGAGCAGTTCTTC. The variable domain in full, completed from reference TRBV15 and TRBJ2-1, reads DAMVIQNPRYQVTQFGKPVTLSCSQTLNHNVMYWYQQKSSQAPKLLFHYYDKDFNNEADTPDNFQSRRPNTSFCFLDIRSPGLGDTAMYLCATSRDRTSGDRNEQFFGPGTRLTVL.

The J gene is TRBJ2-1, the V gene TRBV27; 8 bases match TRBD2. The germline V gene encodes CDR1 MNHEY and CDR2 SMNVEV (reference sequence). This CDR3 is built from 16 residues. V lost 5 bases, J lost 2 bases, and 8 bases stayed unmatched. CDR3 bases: TGTGCCAGCAGTGCCGTAGCGGGGCAAACCTACAATGAGCAGTTCTTC. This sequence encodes CASSAVAGQTYNEQFF.

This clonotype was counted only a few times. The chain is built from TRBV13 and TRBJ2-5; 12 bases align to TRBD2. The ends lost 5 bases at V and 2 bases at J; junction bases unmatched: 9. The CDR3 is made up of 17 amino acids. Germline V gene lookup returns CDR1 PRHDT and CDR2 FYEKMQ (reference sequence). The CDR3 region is CASSPVVTSGGQETQYF. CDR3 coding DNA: TGTGCCAGCAGCCCTGTCGTGACTAGCGGGGGACAAGAGACCCAGTACTTC.

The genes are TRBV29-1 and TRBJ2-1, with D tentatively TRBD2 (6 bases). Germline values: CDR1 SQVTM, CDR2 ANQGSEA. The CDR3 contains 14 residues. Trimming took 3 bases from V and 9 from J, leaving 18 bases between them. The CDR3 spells CSVDSSDSVSEQFF. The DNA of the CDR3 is TGCAGCGTTGACTCTAGCGATTCGGTTAGTGAGCAGTTCTTC.

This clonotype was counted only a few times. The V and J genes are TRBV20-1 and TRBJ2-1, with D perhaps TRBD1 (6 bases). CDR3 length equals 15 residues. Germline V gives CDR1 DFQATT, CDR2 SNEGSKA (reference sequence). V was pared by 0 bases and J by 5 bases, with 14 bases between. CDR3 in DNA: TGCAGTGCTAGAGATCGGGGACAAGGAAACAATGAGCAGTTCTTC. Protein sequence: CSARDRGQGNNEQFF.

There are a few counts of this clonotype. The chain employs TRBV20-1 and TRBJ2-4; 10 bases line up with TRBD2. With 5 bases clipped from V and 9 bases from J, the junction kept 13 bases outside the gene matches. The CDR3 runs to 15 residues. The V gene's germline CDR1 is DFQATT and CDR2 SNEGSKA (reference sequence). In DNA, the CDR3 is TGCAGTGCTGGAAAACTAGCGGGGAGGACTGGCATTCAGTACTTC. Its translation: CSAGKLAGRTGIQYF.

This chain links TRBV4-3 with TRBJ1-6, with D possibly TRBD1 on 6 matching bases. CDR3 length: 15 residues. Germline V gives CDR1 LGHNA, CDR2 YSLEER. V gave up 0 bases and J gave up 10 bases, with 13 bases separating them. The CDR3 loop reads CASSQEGRGLSPLHF. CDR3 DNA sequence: TGCGCCAGCAGCCAAGAAGGCAGGGGATTGTCACCCCTCCACTTT.

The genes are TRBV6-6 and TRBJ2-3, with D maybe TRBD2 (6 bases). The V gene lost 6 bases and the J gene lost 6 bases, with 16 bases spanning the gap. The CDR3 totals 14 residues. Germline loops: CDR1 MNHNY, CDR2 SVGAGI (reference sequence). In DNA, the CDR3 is TGTGCCAGCAGCAGCGGGTTGGGGCCCGATACGCAGTATTTT. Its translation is CASSSGLGPDTQYF.

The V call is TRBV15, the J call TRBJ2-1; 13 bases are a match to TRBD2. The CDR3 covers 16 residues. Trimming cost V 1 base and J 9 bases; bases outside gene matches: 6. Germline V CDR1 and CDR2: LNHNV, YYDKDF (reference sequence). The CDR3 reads CATSRASTSGGPEQFF. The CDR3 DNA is TGTGCCACCAGCAGAGCTTCGACTAGCGGGGGGCCTGAGCAGTTCTTC. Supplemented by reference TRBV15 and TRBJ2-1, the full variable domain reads DAMVIQNPRYQVTQFGKPVTLSCSQTLNHNVMYWYQQKSSQAPKLLFHYYDKDFNNEADTPDNFQSRRPNTSFCFLDIRSPGLGDTAMYLCATSRASTSGGPEQFFGPGTRLTVL.